One sample yielded the 17 T cell receptor beta chains listed below, sequenced in a study of T cells in Graves' hyperthyroidism and ophthalmopathy. Template material for amplifying TCR beta CDR3 regions consisted of RNA transcripts. The HTBI primer set was used in a first-round RT-PCR of the TCR CDR3. TCRdb ran MiXCR on the multiplex PCR reads and lists one entry per CDR3 protein. The data contain around 340,000 distinct CDR3 sequences, about 18% of them seen just once; the ten biggest clones take up 49%. The sample comprised blood. The receptors come from a woman in her fifties or sixties with Graves' hyperthyroidism.

J is TRBJ1-2 and V is TRBV7-2, with D uncertain. This CDR3 spans 14 amino acids. The germline CDR1 and CDR2 sequences are SGHTA and FQGNSA. With 1 base removed from V and 4 bases from J, the gap between germline ends came to 10 bases. The CDR3 coding sequence is TGTGCCAGCAGCTTAGTGAACGGGATCTATGGCTACACCTTC. It is translated as CASSLVNGIYGYTF.

Only a few counts were recorded for this clonotype. The chain employs TRBV4-1 and TRBJ2-5, with D unresolved. Between the trimmed V and J ends, which lost 0 bases and 5 bases, there was a span of 13 bases. This CDR3 has 15 amino acids. From germline, CDR1 is MGHRA and CDR2 YSYEKL. The CDR3, as DNA: TGCGCCAGCAGCCAAGATGGTGGATTGGGGGAGACCCAGTACTTC. As protein: CASSQDGGLGETQYF.

This clonotype has ten or more counts. The chain carries TRBV11-1 and TRBJ2-1; 8 bases match TRBD2. V was pared by 4 bases and J by 10 bases, with 9 bases of the junction left unmatched. The CDR3 has 14 residues. The V gene's germline CDR1 is SGHAT and CDR2 FQDESV (reference sequence). This CDR3 is CASSSLAGREEQFF. CDR3 DNA: TGTGCCAGCAGCTCCTTAGCGGGAAGGGAGGAGCAGTTCTTC.

This clonotype was detected ten times or more. This chain connects TRBV18 to TRBJ1-2; tentatively, D is TRBD1 (6 bases). The germline V gene encodes CDR1 KGHSH and CDR2 LQKENI. This CDR3 comprises 14 residues. The V end lost 0 bases, the J end lost 7 bases, and 12 bases lay between the germline ends. The CDR3: CASSPPWGLAGYTF. In nucleotides, the CDR3 is TGTGCCAGCTCACCACCGTGGGGGCTGGCTGGCTACACCTTC.

This clonotype was recorded many times. V usage is TRBV28 and J usage is TRBJ2-3; D unclear. Looked up from germline, CDR1 is MDHEN and CDR2 is SYDVKM. The CDR3 totals 12 residues. Trimming took off 6 bases at V and 2 bases at J, with 6 bases between the two ends. The DNA for the CDR3 is TGTGCCAGCAGCTTAGCCACAGATACGCAGTATTTT. Its protein product is CASSLATDTQYF.

This chain connects TRBV20-1 to TRBJ2-7; 7 nucleotides align to TRBD1. The J segment lost 3 bases and the V segment lost 3 bases, leaving 14 bases of the junction unmatched. Germline CDR1 and CDR2: DFQATT and SNEGSKA (reference sequence). This CDR3 is 16 amino acids long. CDR3 sequence: CSASHPLGQVIYEQYF. The CDR3 region has the DNA TGCAGTGCTAGTCACCCCCTTGGACAGGTTATCTACGAGCAGTACTTC.

The sample holds many counts of this clonotype. The chain employs TRBV28 and TRBJ2-3; D may be TRBD1 (5 bases). This CDR3 is built from 16 residues. CDR1 MDHEN and CDR2 SYDVKM come from the germline V gene. Deletions cut 5 bases from V and 2 bases from J, with 17 bases between. CDR3 residues: CASSPWTPTFTDTQYF. The DNA for the CDR3 is TGTGCCAGCAGTCCTTGGACACCCACATTCACAGATACGCAGTATTTT.

CDR3 DNA: TGCGCCAGCAGCCAAGAGGACAGACATGAAAAACTGTTTTTT. The encoded protein is CASSQEDRHEKLFF. The chain is built from TRBV4-1 and TRBJ1-4; D is perhaps TRBD1 (6 bases). The CDR3 consists of 14 residues. The germline V and J ends were trimmed by 0 bases and 6 bases, with 8 bases remaining between them. The V gene's germline CDR1 is MGHRA and CDR2 YSYEKL.

The table lists this clonotype with a count of one. The gene calls are TRBV4-1 and TRBJ1-1; a weak D match, TRBD1 (5 bases). Germline loops: CDR1 MGHRA, CDR2 YSYEKL. V was clipped by 3 bases and J by 2 bases, with 16 bases between them. This CDR3 is 16 amino acids long. CDR3 bases: TGCGCCAGCAGCCATGGGATAGGGGATACTAACACTGAAGCTTTCTTT. The encoded protein is CASSHGIGDTNTEAFF.

J is TRBJ2-7 and V is TRBV5-6; TRBD2 matches at 10 bases. This CDR3 is 18 amino acids long. The germline gives CDR1 SGHDT, CDR2 YYEEEE. V dropped 6 bases and J dropped 9; count of bases not matched to a gene: 24. The DNA of the CDR3 is TGTGCCAGCACCTCTTCCGCGGGGGTAGCGGGGGGACCGATAGCGCAGTACGTC. It codes for CASTSSAGVAGGPIAQYV.

The J gene is TRBJ2-1, the V gene TRBV12-3 or TRBV12-4; possibly TRBD1 or TRBD2 for D (5 bases each). The CDR3 loop spans 13 amino acids. Trimming left V 6 bases short and J 12 bases short, with 18 bases between. The CDR3 bases are TGTGCCAGCAGCCCAAGAGGGGAGACTGGGCAGTTCTTC. Its translation: CASSPRGETGQFF.

Here the CDR3 reads CASSGYEVGREGYIQYF. For the CDR3, the DNA is TGTGCCAGCAGCGGCTACGAGGTTGGCAGGGAGGGTTACATTCAGTACTTC. The rearrangement links TRBV9 to TRBJ2-4; 7 bases are a match to TRBD2. Trimming cost V 3 bases and J 8 bases; bases outside gene matches: 17. The germline V gene has CDR1 SGDLS and CDR2 YYNGEE. This CDR3 contains 17 residues.

The chain uses TRBV5-1 and TRBJ1-1, with TRBD1 matching over 10 bases. The V and J ends lost 4 bases and 6 bases, in that order; junction bases with no gene match: 9. The CDR3 sequence is 15 residues long. Germline V CDR1 and CDR2: SGHRS, YFSETQ. The CDR3 sequence is CASSGKTGGLAEAFF. Here the CDR3 DNA reads TGCGCCAGCAGCGGAAAGACAGGGGGCTTGGCTGAAGCTTTCTTT. The full variable domain, with the rest looked up from reference TRBV5-1 and TRBJ1-1, is KAGVTQTPRYLIKTRGQQVTLSCSPISGHRSVSWYQQTPGQGLQFLFEYFSETQRNKGNFPGRFSGRQFSNSRSEMNVSTLELGDSALYLCASSGKTGGLAEAFFGQGTRLTVV.

This clonotype was seen many times. The J gene is TRBJ2-7, the V gene TRBV7-9; D is possibly TRBD2 (6 bases). V was pared by 1 base and J by 8 bases, with 21 bases between. Germline lookup yields CDR1 SEHNR and CDR2 FQNEAQ (reference sequence). The CDR3 consists of 16 residues. CDR3 sequence reads: CASSLEGGTRGYKQYF. In DNA, the CDR3 is TGTGCCAGCAGCTTAGAAGGTGGGACTCGAGGGTACAAGCAGTACTTC.

This clonotype occurred a few times. One junction end does not reproduce the germline sequence, and a read error may be involved. This chain uses TRBV18 with TRBJ2-1; D gene ambiguous. The CDR3 runs to 16 residues. From germline, CDR1 is KGHSH and CDR2 LQKENI. The DNA for the CDR3 is TGTGCCAGCTCACCGGAAGCCCCGAGCTCCTACAATGAGCGGTTCTTC. This gives the protein CASSPEAPSSYNERFF. The whole variable domain, remainder taken from reference TRBV18 and TRBJ2-1, is NAGVMQNPRHLVRRRGQEARLRCSPMKGHSHVYWYRQLPEEGLKFMVYLQKENIIDESGMPKERFSAEFPKEGPSILRIQQVVRGDSAAYFCASSPEAPSSYNERFFGPGTRLTVL.

The chain uses TRBV7-9 and TRBJ2-7; D is unresolved. The CDR3 runs 12 residues. Between the trimmed V and J ends, which lost 2 bases and 5 bases, there was a span of 7 bases. Germline V gene lookup returns CDR1 SEHNR and CDR2 FQNEAQ (reference sequence). The CDR3 DNA reads TGTGCCAGCAGCTTAATGGCCAACGAGCAGTACTTC. Amino acid sequence: CASSLMANEQYF.

This clonotype was seen a few times. The genes are TRBV20-1 and TRBJ1-5; 7 nucleotides line up with TRBD1. The CDR3 extends over 17 amino acids. The germline V gene has CDR1 DFQATT and CDR2 SNEGSKA (reference sequence). After removal of 5 bases from V and 2 bases from J, the junction contained 15 bases not matched to a gene. The CDR3 sequence: CSAGGKGPGGGNQPQHF. DNA of the CDR3: TGCAGTGCTGGCGGTAAAGGGCCAGGGGGAGGCAATCAGCCCCAGCATTTT.